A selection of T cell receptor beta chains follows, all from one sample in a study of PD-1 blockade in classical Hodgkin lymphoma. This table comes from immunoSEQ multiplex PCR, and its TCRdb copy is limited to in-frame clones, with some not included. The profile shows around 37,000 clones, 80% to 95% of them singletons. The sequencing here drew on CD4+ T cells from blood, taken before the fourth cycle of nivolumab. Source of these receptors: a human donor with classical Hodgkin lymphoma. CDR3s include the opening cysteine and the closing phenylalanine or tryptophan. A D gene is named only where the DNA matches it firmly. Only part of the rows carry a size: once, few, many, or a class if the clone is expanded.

CDR3aa: CASSVGDRGASAAEAFF
CDR3nt: TGTGCCAGCAGCGTAGGGGACAGGGGGGCATCAGCTGCTGAAGCTTTCTTT
len: 17
v_gene: TRBV5-4
abundance: -
j_gene: TRBJ1-1
d_gene: TRBD1

CDR3aa: CASSLSGTVYGYTF
CDR3nt: TGTGCCAGCAGTTTATCCGGGACGGTCTATGGCTACACCTTC
len: 14
v_gene: TRBV27
abundance: -
j_gene: TRBJ1-2
d_gene: -

CDR3aa: CASSSKGVDWVRTEAFF
CDR3nt: TGTGCCAGCAGCTCTAAAGGGGTAGATTGGGTACGGACTGAAGCTTTCTTT
len: 17
v_gene: TRBV7-9
abundance: -
j_gene: TRBJ1-1
d_gene: -

CDR3aa: CASSSNRLTPNTEAFF
CDR3nt: TGCGCCAGCAGCTCAAACAGGTTAACCCCGAACACTGAAGCTTTCTTT
len: 16
v_gene: TRBV5-1
abundance: -
j_gene: TRBJ1-1
d_gene: -

CDR3aa: CASTWDLGSSYNEQFF
CDR3nt: TGTGCCAGCACTTGGGACTTGGGGAGCTCCTACAATGAGCAGTTCTTC
len: 16
v_gene: TRBV19
abundance: once
j_gene: TRBJ2-1
d_gene: -

CDR3aa: CASRNRGTSYEQYF
CDR3nt: TGTGCCAGCAGAAACAGGGGGACTTCCTACGAGCAGTACTTC
len: 14
v_gene: TRBV27
abundance: -
j_gene: TRBJ2-7
d_gene: TRBD1

CDR3aa: CASKGGTGTYEQYF
CDR3nt: TGTGCCAGCAAAGGGGGGACAGGGACCTACGAGCAGTACTTC
len: 14
v_gene: TRBV2
abundance: -
j_gene: TRBJ2-7
d_gene: TRBD1

CDR3aa: CASKESQGAGETQYF
CDR3nt: TGTGCCAGTAAGGAGTCACAGGGGGCAGGGGAGACCCAGTACTTC
len: 15
v_gene: TRBV19
abundance: -
j_gene: TRBJ2-5
d_gene: TRBD1

CDR3aa: CASSVTGDTSNQPQHF
CDR3nt: TGTGCCAGCAGTGTGACGGGAGACACCAGCAATCAGCCCCAGCATTTT
len: 16
v_gene: TRBV2
abundance: -
j_gene: TRBJ1-5
d_gene: -

CDR3aa: CASSTGGLAVILSYEQYF
CDR3nt: TGTGCCAGCAGTACCGGGGGACTAGCGGTAATTTTGTCCTACGAGCAGTACTTC
len: 18
v_gene: TRBV2
abundance: -
j_gene: TRBJ2-7
d_gene: TRBD2